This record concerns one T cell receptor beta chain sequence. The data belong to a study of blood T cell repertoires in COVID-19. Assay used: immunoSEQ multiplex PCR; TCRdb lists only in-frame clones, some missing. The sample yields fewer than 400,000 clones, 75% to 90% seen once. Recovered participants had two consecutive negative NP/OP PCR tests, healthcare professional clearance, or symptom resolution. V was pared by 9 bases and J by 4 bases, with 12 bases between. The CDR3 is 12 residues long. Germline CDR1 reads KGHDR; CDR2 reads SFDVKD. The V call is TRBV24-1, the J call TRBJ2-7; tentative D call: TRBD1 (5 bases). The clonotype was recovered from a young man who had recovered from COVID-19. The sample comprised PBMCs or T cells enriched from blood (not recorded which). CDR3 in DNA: TGTGCCACCTCCCTGGGGCCTTACGAGCAGTACTTC. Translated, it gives CATSLGPYEQYF.